These T cell receptor beta chains were read from a single sample in a study of T-cell reconstitution after alpha-beta-depleted transplantation in children. TCRdb reanalysed the PCR reads using MiXCR and keeps one entry per CDR3 protein. The sample carries around 580,000 distinct CDR3 sequences, under 30% recorded once. The material sequenced was PBMCs, mostly from graft donor cells, taken 360 days after TCRalphabeta/CD19-depleted stem cell transplant. These receptors were collected from a boy under two years old who had a stem cell transplant for acute myeloid leukemia, so the T cells may come from the graft donor. Each CDR3 is given with its conserved first and last residue. Fields, in order: D gene, J gene, V gene, clone size, CDR3 protein, CDR3 DNA. The D gene is left open where the match is weak. Size values are once, few and many counts, or a class for expanded clones, and some rows have none.

d_call: NA
j_call: TRBJ2-5
v_call: TRBV5-1
clone_size: few
cdr3_aa: CASSLGETGLGSQSRETQYF
cdr3_nt: TGCGCCAGCAGCTTGGGGGAGACCGGTTTAGGGTCACAATCCAGGGAGACCCAGTACTTC

d_call: NA
j_call: TRBJ2-3
v_call: TRBV20-1
clone_size: NA
cdr3_aa: CSARDQGPDTQYF
cdr3_nt: TGCAGTGCTAGAGATCAGGGTCCAGATACGCAGTATTTT

d_call: NA
j_call: TRBJ1-4
v_call: TRBV4-2
clone_size: NA
cdr3_aa: CASSQDTVQGGEKLFF
cdr3_nt: TGTGCCAGCAGCCAAGATACCGTCCAGGGCGGTGAAAAACTGTTTTTT

d_call: NA
j_call: TRBJ1-1
v_call: TRBV29-1
clone_size: many
cdr3_aa: CSVVGDTEAFF
cdr3_nt: TGCAGCGTAGTAGGGGACACTGAAGCTTTCTTT

d_call: TRBD2
j_call: TRBJ2-5
v_call: TRBV20-1
clone_size: NA
cdr3_aa: CSASMPGLAGETQYF
cdr3_nt: TGCAGTGCTAGTATGCCGGGACTAGCGGGGGAGACCCAGTACTTC

d_call: NA
j_call: TRBJ2-2
v_call: TRBV20-1
clone_size: few
cdr3_aa: CSARGGSPTGELFF
cdr3_nt: TGCAGTGCTAGAGGGGGAAGCCCCACCGGGGAGCTGTTTTTT

d_call: NA
j_call: TRBJ2-5
v_call: TRBV5-1
clone_size: NA
cdr3_aa: CASSLWDYSEAQYF
cdr3_nt: TGCGCCAGCAGCTTGTGGGATTACAGTGAGGCCCAGTACTTC

d_call: NA
j_call: TRBJ1-1
v_call: TRBV29-1
clone_size: few
cdr3_aa: CSVLLTYTEAFF
cdr3_nt: TGCAGCGTTCTCCTGACCTACACTGAAGCTTTCTTT

d_call: NA
j_call: TRBJ2-1
v_call: TRBV20-1
clone_size: few
cdr3_aa: CSARTLAFNEQFF
cdr3_nt: TGCAGTGCTAGAACACTAGCTTTTAATGAGCAGTTCTTC

d_call: NA
j_call: TRBJ2-3
v_call: TRBV12-3/TRBV12-4
clone_size: NA
cdr3_aa: CTSSARDTQYF
cdr3_nt: TGTACCAGCAGCGCTAGAGATACGCAGTATTTT

d_call: TRBD2
j_call: TRBJ2-5
v_call: TRBV12-3/TRBV12-4
clone_size: many
cdr3_aa: CASSDLRGETQYF
cdr3_nt: TGTGCCAGCAGCGACCTGCGGGGGGAGACCCAGTACTTC

d_call: TRBD1
j_call: TRBJ1-1
v_call: TRBV12-3/TRBV12-4
clone_size: few
cdr3_aa: CASSSGRGAFF
cdr3_nt: TGTGCCAGCAGTTCCGGCAGGGGGGCTTTCTTT

d_call: TRBD1
j_call: TRBJ2-3
v_call: TRBV7-3
clone_size: NA
cdr3_aa: CASSPGQGWDTQYF
cdr3_nt: TGTGCCAGCAGCCCCGGACAGGGGTGGGATACGCAGTATTTT

d_call: NA
j_call: TRBJ1-2
v_call: TRBV12-3/TRBV12-4
clone_size: NA
cdr3_aa: CASSDLSGGYGYTF
cdr3_nt: TGTGCCAGCAGTGACCTTTCGGGCGGGTATGGCTACACCTTC

d_call: TRBD2
j_call: TRBJ2-3
v_call: TRBV27
clone_size: many
cdr3_aa: CASTPLAGADTDTQYF
cdr3_nt: TGTGCCAGCACCCCACTAGCGGGGGCCGACACAGATACGCAGTATTTT

d_call: NA
j_call: TRBJ1-5
v_call: TRBV19
clone_size: NA
cdr3_aa: CASTWGRSNQPQHF
cdr3_nt: TGTGCCAGTACCTGGGGGCGGAGCAATCAGCCCCAGCATTTT

d_call: TRBD2
j_call: TRBJ2-2
v_call: TRBV20-1
clone_size: few
cdr3_aa: CSARSSGAGELFF
cdr3_nt: TGCAGTGCTAGATCTAGCGGGGCCGGGGAGCTGTTTTTT

d_call: NA
j_call: TRBJ1-2
v_call: TRBV24-1
clone_size: few
cdr3_aa: CATSDLRGDGYTF
cdr3_nt: TGTGCCACCAGTGATTTAAGGGGTGATGGCTACACCTTC

d_call: TRBD1
j_call: TRBJ1-5
v_call: TRBV5-1
clone_size: NA
cdr3_aa: CASSAGQGMGQPQHF
cdr3_nt: TGCGCCAGCAGCGCGGGACAGGGGATGGGTCAGCCCCAGCATTTT

d_call: NA
j_call: TRBJ2-2
v_call: TRBV5-1
clone_size: NA
cdr3_aa: CASSWITGELFF
cdr3_nt: TGCGCCAGCAGCTGGATAACCGGGGAGCTGTTTTTT

d_call: NA
j_call: TRBJ2-3
v_call: TRBV6-1
clone_size: NA
cdr3_aa: CASRGIADTQYF
cdr3_nt: TGTGCCAGCAGAGGAATTGCGGATACGCAGTATTTT

d_call: TRBD1
j_call: TRBJ2-1
v_call: TRBV6-1
clone_size: NA
cdr3_aa: CASSPTGGYYNEQFF
cdr3_nt: TGTGCCAGCAGCCCAACAGGGGGCTACTACAATGAGCAGTTCTTC

d_call: NA
j_call: TRBJ2-7
v_call: TRBV20-1
clone_size: few
cdr3_aa: CSATRIRGYEQYF
cdr3_nt: TGCAGTGCAACCAGGATCAGGGGCTACGAGCAGTACTTC

d_call: TRBD1
j_call: TRBJ2-1
v_call: TRBV28
clone_size: NA
cdr3_aa: CASSSSGQGIYNEQFF
cdr3_nt: TGTGCCAGCAGTTCCTCCGGACAGGGGATATACAATGAGCAGTTCTTC

d_call: NA
j_call: TRBJ2-5
v_call: TRBV9
clone_size: NA
cdr3_aa: CASSGQRTQETQYF
cdr3_nt: TGTGCCAGCAGCGGACAGCGGACCCAAGAGACCCAGTACTTC

d_call: NA
j_call: TRBJ2-1
v_call: TRBV11-3
clone_size: NA
cdr3_aa: CASSLMRSYNEQFF
cdr3_nt: TGTGCCAGCAGCCTCATGCGCTCCTACAATGAGCAGTTCTTC